The sequence of this TCR beta chain was determined in a study of blood T cell repertoires in COVID-19. Per germline, CDR1 SGHRS and CDR2 YFSETQ. The CDR3 has 14 amino acids. J lost 8 bases, V lost 4 bases, and 8 bases had no gene match. The method was immunoSEQ multiplex PCR; TCRdb's version includes in-frame clones alone and lacks a portion of them. This table holds hundreds of thousands of clones, about 90% found once. V and J are TRBV5-1 and TRBJ1-4; TRBD1 matches 7 bases. Input material: peripheral blood. The receptor was isolated from a man aged 18 to 29 with COVID-19, enrolled during active disease. The CDR3 loop reads CASSVTRDSEKLFF. CDR3 coding DNA: TGCGCCAGCAGCGTAACGCGGGACAGCGAAAAACTGTTTTTT. Together with reference TRBV5-1 and TRBJ1-4, the CDR3 gives the full variable domain: KAGVTQTPRYLIKTRGQQVTLSCSPISGHRSVSWYQQTPGQGLQFLFEYFSETQRNKGNFPGRFSGRQFSNSRSEMNVSTLELGDSALYLCASSVTRDSEKLFFGSGTQLSVL.